These 23 T cell receptor beta chains were sequenced from one sample in a study of cytomegalovirus exposure and HLA in healthy donors. Both 60 Vbeta primers and 13 Jbeta primers went into the PCR. The data were produced by immunoSEQ multiplex PCR, yet TCRdb's version contains in-frame clones alone and is incomplete. The data hold 150,000 or so clones, with around 80% observed a single time. The sample comprised PBMCs. These receptors originate from a woman in her 40s in good health and CMV-seronegative.

In its sample, this clone was seen once. The chain combines TRBV5-1 with TRBJ2-7; 9 bases align to TRBD2. Germline trimming cut 6 bases from V and 0 bases from J; bases unmatched to any gene: 16. The CDR3 spans 18 residues. From germline, CDR1 is SGHRS and CDR2 YFSETQ. In DNA form, the CDR3 reads TGCGCCAGCACCCATCTCGTTGGTAGCGGGAGAGACTCCTACGAGCAGTACTTC. Translation gives CASTHLVGSGRDSYEQYF.

This clone came up a few times. The V call is TRBV5-8, the J call TRBJ2-1; D uncertain. The V end lost 2 bases, the J end lost 8 bases, and 2 bases lay between the germline ends. The CDR3 spans 10 residues. CDR1 SGHTS and CDR2 YDEGEE come from the germline V gene. CDR3 nucleotide sequence: TGTGCCAGCAGCTTCTATGAGCAGTTCTTC. Its translation is CASSFYEQFF.

The chain is built from TRBV6-5 and TRBJ2-7; 9 bases line up with TRBD2. V dropped 0 bases and J dropped 2; count of bases not matched to a gene: 5. CDR1 MNHEY and CDR2 SVGAGI come from the germline V gene. The CDR3 loop spans 16 amino acids. This CDR3 is CASSYSLSGGPYEQYF. The CDR3 coding sequence is TGTGCCAGCAGTTACTCTCTTAGCGGGGGACCCTACGAGCAGTACTTC.

The rearrangement joins TRBV10-3 to TRBJ1-1, with D unclear. The CDR3 loop spans 15 amino acids. Trimming removed 4 bases from V and 4 bases from J, with 16 bases in between. Germline loops: CDR1 ENHRY, CDR2 SYGVKD. The CDR3 protein is CAISGAQGRGTEAFF. The CDR3 nucleotides read TGTGCCATCAGTGGGGCGCAAGGGAGAGGCACTGAAGCTTTCTTT.

The chain carries TRBV11-3 and TRBJ1-1; D is unclear. The CDR3 loop spans 13 amino acids. Trimming shortened V by 4 bases and J by 1 base, and 7 bases separated the two germline ends. From germline, CDR1 is SGHNT and CDR2 YENEEA. The CDR3 loop is CASSYAGNTEAFF. The CDR3, as DNA: TGTGCCAGCAGCTATGCAGGGAACACTGAAGCTTTCTTT.

The J gene is TRBJ2-4, the V gene TRBV4-1; 11 nucleotides match TRBD1. CDR3 size: 20 residues. J lost 0 bases, V lost 0 bases, and 10 bases had no gene match. Germline lookup yields CDR1 MGHRA and CDR2 YSYEKL. This CDR3 reads CASSQDGTGGYRLAKNIQYF. The CDR3 bases are TGCGCCAGCAGCCAAGATGGGACAGGGGGTTATCGACTAGCCAAAAACATTCAGTACTTC.

V and J are TRBV30 and TRBJ2-2; D uncertain. The CDR3 sequence is 14 residues long. Trimming cost V 1 base and J 7 bases, with 13 bases left between them. In germline, CDR1 is GTSNPN, CDR2 SVGIG (reference sequence). The CDR3 bases are TGTGCCTGGAGTGGCTGGAGTACCAGCGGGGAGCTGTTTTTT. This translates into CAWSGWSTSGELFF.

This clone was observed once. J is TRBJ1-3 and V is TRBV30; D perhaps matches TRBD1 (6 bases). Per the germline V gene, CDR1 is GTSNPN and CDR2 is SVGIG (reference sequence). V lost 2 bases, J lost 4 bases, and 18 bases lay in between. The CDR3 has 16 residues. CDR3 in amino acids: CAWSPSTGLGGNTIYF. In DNA form, the CDR3 reads TGTGCCTGGAGTCCCTCGACAGGTTTGGGGGGAAACACCATATATTTT.

The CDR3 bases are TGTGCCAGCAGCCGAGGACAGGGTACATTCTACGAGCAGTACTTC. This encodes CASSRGQGTFYEQYF. The V call is TRBV27, the J call TRBJ2-7; 8 bases map to TRBD1. Germline CDR1 and CDR2: MNHEY and SMNVEV (reference sequence). V lost 6 bases to trimming and J lost 3 bases; unmatched junction nucleotides: 10. CDR3 length: 15 residues.

The V call is TRBV5-8, the J call TRBJ2-4, with 12 bases lining up with TRBD2. The CDR3 contains 18 residues. Trimming at V came to 0 bases and at J to 8 bases, leaving 12 bases not matched to a gene. Germline CDR1 SGHTS, CDR2 YDEGEE. The CDR3 DNA follows: TGTGCCAGCAGCTTGGGGAAACTAGCGGGAGGACCCGGGGACATTCAGTACTTC. Amino acid sequence: CASSLGKLAGGPGDIQYF.

This rearrangement joins TRBV19 to TRBJ1-6, with D uncertain. Germline V CDR1 and CDR2: LNHDA, SQIVND (reference sequence). V lost 3 bases to trimming and J lost 7 bases, with 10 bases between them. The CDR3 spans 14 residues. CDR3 nucleotide sequence: TGTGCCAGTAGTATCGGCGGAAACAATTCACCCCTCCACTTT. Translated: CASSIGGNNSPLHF.

The chain combines TRBV4-2 with TRBJ2-7; possible D gene TRBD2, 5 bases. This CDR3 is 13 amino acids long. CDR1 and CDR2 (germline): LGHNA, YNFKEQ. Trimming left V 0 bases short and J 7 bases short, with 10 bases between. CDR3 in amino acids: CASSQDLEAEQYF. Here the CDR3 DNA reads TGTGCCAGCAGCCAAGATTTGGAGGCGGAGCAGTACTTC.

V is TRBV18 and J is TRBJ1-1, with D hard to call. Germline-derived CDR1 and CDR2 are KGHSH and LQKENI. CDR3 length equals 12 residues. The V end was cut by 3 bases, the J end by 0 bases, with 2 bases between. CDR3 sequence reads: CASSPMNTEAFF. CDR3 DNA: TGTGCCAGCTCACCCATGAACACTGAAGCTTTCTTT. Drawing the rest from reference TRBV18 and TRBJ1-1, the complete variable domain is NAGVMQNPRHLVRRRGQEARLRCSPMKGHSHVYWYRQLPEEGLKFMVYLQKENIIDESGMPKERFSAEFPKEGPSILRIQQVVRGDSAAYFCASSPMNTEAFFGQGTRLTVV.

The gene calls are TRBV5-4 and TRBJ2-7; 9 positions match TRBD2. V trimming: 2 bases; J trimming: 6 bases; junction bases outside the gene matches: 9. Germline V lookup: CDR1 SGHNT, CDR2 YYREEE (reference sequence). This CDR3 has 15 residues. The CDR3 DNA sequence: TGTGCCAGCAGCTTTCGGGCTAGCGGGATTAGCGAGCAGTACTTC. Amino acids: CASSFRASGISEQYF.

This clone has just one count. The chain has TRBV7-9 and TRBJ1-2; 10 bases line up with TRBD1. Unmatched junction bases numbered 2, after V lost 1 base and J lost 6 bases. Germline V lookup: CDR1 SEHNR, CDR2 FQNEAQ (reference sequence). The CDR3 totals 14 residues. CDR3 coding DNA: TGTGCCAGCAGCTTAGTTGGACAGGGGGATGGCTACACCTTC. Translating it yields CASSLVGQGDGYTF.

V gene TRBV6-4 combines with J gene TRBJ1-2, with D unclear. This CDR3 has 11 amino acids. V was shortened by 10 bases and J by 5 bases, with 11 bases between the two germline ends. Germline V gene sequence: CDR1 MRHNA, CDR2 SNTAGT. The CDR3 nucleotides are TGTGCCACCTGGTCGGGGTATGGCTACACCTTC. Protein: CATWSGYGYTF.

This clone has only one observation. V is TRBV5-4 and J is TRBJ1-2; D uncertain. This CDR3 contains 12 residues. In germline, CDR1 is SGHNT, CDR2 YYREEE (reference sequence). V lost 3 bases and J 7 bases, leaving 10 bases between the germline ends. The DNA of the CDR3 is TGTGCCAGCAGCTCCCAGGATTTTGGCTACACCTTC. Its translation: CASSSQDFGYTF. The full variable domain, completed using reference TRBV5-4 and TRBJ1-2, is ETGVTQSPTHLIKTRGQQVTLRCSSQSGHNTVSWYQQALGQGPQFIFQYYREEENGRGNFPPRFSGLQFPNYSSELNVNALELDDSALYLCASSSQDFGYTFGSGTRLTVV.

The gene calls are TRBV19 and TRBJ1-2; 7 bases line up with TRBD1. Germline V gene sequence: CDR1 LNHDA, CDR2 SQIVND (reference sequence). The CDR3 length is 14 residues. The V segment lost 3 bases and the J segment 5 bases; nucleotides outside the gene matches: 6. CDR3 loop: CASSIGTALYGYTF. In DNA, the CDR3 is TGTGCCAGTAGTATTGGGACAGCCCTTTATGGCTACACCTTC.

CDR3 DNA: TGTGCCATCAGTGAGTCAGCGGAGACCCAGTACTTC. The encoded protein is CAISESAETQYF. This chain links TRBV10-3 with TRBJ2-5; D not certain. The CDR3 runs 12 residues. With 0 bases removed from V and 5 bases from J, the gap between germline ends came to 4 bases. Germline V gene sequence: CDR1 ENHRY, CDR2 SYGVKD.

This chain joins TRBV5-8 and TRBJ1-1; weak D call: TRBD1 (6 bases). This CDR3 is 12 amino acids long. V was shortened by 2 bases and J by 8 bases, with 10 bases between the two germline ends. CDR1 is SGHTS and CDR2 is YDEGEE in the germline V gene. This CDR3 reads CASSLLDREAFF. The CDR3 DNA reads TGTGCCAGCAGCTTATTGGACAGAGAAGCTTTCTTT.

In this sample, this clone turned up a few times. V usage is TRBV6-1 and J usage is TRBJ1-2; 8 bases align to TRBD1. The CDR3 runs to 15 residues. Germline trimming cut 5 bases from V and 4 bases from J; bases unmatched to any gene: 9. Germline values: CDR1 MNHNS, CDR2 SASEGT. The CDR3 DNA is TGTGCCAGCAGTAAGGCCAGGGGGCTAGGCTATGGCTACACCTTC. Amino acids: CASSKARGLGYGYTF.

This clone showed up just a few times. This chain uses TRBV7-9 with TRBJ1-1; the match to TRBD1 covers 9 bases. The ends lost 5 bases at V and 3 bases at J; junction bases unmatched: 7. Germline loops: CDR1 SEHNR, CDR2 FQNEAQ (reference sequence). The CDR3 is made up of 15 amino acids. The CDR3 sequence: CASSPDRGTYTEAFF. The CDR3 bases are TGTGCCAGCAGCCCCGACAGGGGGACATACACTGAAGCTTTCTTT.

The table lists this clone with a count of one. The DNA for the CDR3 is TGTGCCAGCAGCTTACCGGGACTGTCCTACAATGAGCAGTTCTTC. It encodes CASSLPGLSYNEQFF. J is TRBJ2-1 and V is TRBV5-4; a weak D match, TRBD2 (6 bases). V gave up 2 bases and J gave up 1 base, with 10 bases separating them. Germline V gene lookup returns CDR1 SGHNT and CDR2 YYREEE (reference sequence). CDR3 size: 15 residues.